This T cell receptor beta chain was identified in a study of vaccination effects on CD4 cells after COVID-19. Expansion with viral peptide pools was applied to antigen-specific CD4+ T cells by the ViraFEST assay prior to sequencing. Upon completion of 10 to 11 days in culture, CD4+ T cells were isolated. Vaccine recipients, nucleocapsid antibody negative, had no prior SARS-CoV-2 infection. Repertoires were generated with immunoSEQ multiplex PCR, while TCRdb's copy carries only in-frame clones and drops some. The sample contains about 20,000 clones, approximately 72% of which appear only once. This CDR3 spans 15 amino acids. The germline CDR1 and CDR2 sequences are SGHDT and YYEEEE. V was pared by 1 base and J by 3 bases, with 13 bases between. Note on this clone: Its antigen is still unknown.

The origin of this receptor is a human donor who received a COVID-19 vaccine. V and J are TRBV5-6 and TRBJ1-2; D is perhaps TRBD1 (5 bases). The material was CD4+ T cells from PBMCs cultured with HCoV-NL63 spike peptides, obtained before COVID-19 vaccination. CDR3 amino acids: CASSLFQGWDYGYTF. The CDR3 region has the DNA TGTGCCAGCAGCTTGTTTCAGGGTTGGGACTATGGCTACACCTTC.